This entry is about one TCR beta chain. The CDR3 runs 14 residues. Germline assignment: CDR1 SGHNT and CDR2 YYREEE (reference sequence). J lost 1 base, V lost 4 bases, and 3 bases had no gene match. This specimen comes from a study of cytomegalovirus exposure and HLA in healthy donors. Sequencing used immunoSEQ multiplex PCR; TCRdb keeps in-frame clones, though not all of them. Among about 70,000 clones listed, less than 95% were seen once. This chain joins TRBV5-4 and TRBJ1-2, with TRBD1 matching over 8 bases. The source is a woman aged 18-29 years in good health and CMV-seropositive. Sample: PBMCs. CDR3 region: CASSRDRGNYGYTF. As DNA, the CDR3 is TGTGCCAGCAGCCGAGACAGGGGTAACTATGGCTACACCTTC.